This TCR beta chain was identified in a study of Graves' ophthalmopathy and Graves' hyperthyroidism. General study points: Most clonotypes expanded in thyroid above 0.001 frequency were present in blood too. This model predicted ophthalmopathy progression (sensitivity around 71%, specificity 72.22%).

Researchers took RNA transcripts and amplified TCR beta CDR3 regions from them. A first-round RT-PCR used HTBI primers, followed by a second-round multiplex PCR. One entry per CDR3 protein, called by TCRdb with MiXCR from the multiplex PCR reads. The sample holds 600,000 to 650,000 distinct CDR3 sequences, 20% to 25% seen once. At least ten counts were recorded for this clonotype. Its target is unknown. With 3 bases removed from V and 8 bases from J, the gap between germline ends came to 7 bases. This CDR3 is built from 10 residues. Germline V gene sequence: CDR1 DFQATT, CDR2 SNEGSKA (reference sequence). Pregnancy or lactation, uncontrolled infections and other autoimmune diseases were grounds for excluding patients. A volume of 10 ml of fresh peripheral blood supplied the PBMCs.

This TCR came from a woman between 18 and 29 years old with stable Graves' hyperthyroidism. Some clones in this sample may be carry-over from other donors' samples. The sequencing sample was made of peripheral blood. V is TRBV20-1 and J is TRBJ1-2; D is possibly TRBD1 (5 bases). CDR3 residues: CSASWGGYTF. The CDR3 coding sequence is TGCAGTGCTAGTTGGGGGGGCTACACCTTC.